Listed below are T cell receptor beta chains from one sample, sequenced in a study of blood T cell repertoires in COVID-19. The table came from immunoSEQ multiplex PCR; TCRdb's copy has only in-frame clones and leaves some out. The sample contains about 150,000 clones, about 85% of which appear only once. Sequenced sample: peripheral blood. These receptor sequences come from a woman aged 55-70 years with COVID-19, enrolled during active disease. The conserved cysteine and the conserved F or W are not part of the CDR3 here. D genes are given only for firm matches. Size tells how often a clone was seen (once, few, many) or the class of an expanded clone, and some rows leave it out.

d_call clone_size v_call cdr3_aa
NA NA TRBV2 ASKRGSNYGYT
TRBD1 NA TRBV29-1 SVSDRELNTEAF
NA NA TRBV6-5 ASSIRDTARMEQY
NA NA TRBV5-1 ASSLLQGDYNSPLH
TRBD1 NA TRBV5-4 ASSRTGQGGTEAF
TRBD1 once TRBV24-1 ATSVGGISGYT
NA NA TRBV28 ASSPQGGNYGYT
TRBD1 NA TRBV4-1 ASSRQGVNTEAF
NA NA TRBV5-1 ASSFSGNEQF
TRBD2 NA TRBV7-3 ASSLRTSVYNEQF
TRBD1 NA TRBV3-1/TRBV3-2 ASSHHLDRVNGYT
NA NA TRBV2 ASSLGGRQETQY
NA NA TRBV5-6 ASKAGSSTGELF
NA NA TRBV19 ASRDSPSPVPQH
NA NA TRBV6-5 ASNPSGATTDTQY
NA NA TRBV5-1 ASSRDAGGLTQY
NA NA TRBV3-1/TRBV3-2 ASSGRGAITDEQF
TRBD1 NA TRBV4-1 ASSQARDSLNYGYT
NA NA TRBV7-3 ASSFNGNTEAF
TRBD1 NA TRBV2 ASSDRGFAGYT
NA NA TRBV6-5 ASRDNQGSNEQF
TRBD2 NA TRBV11-3 ASSLGEGPNEQF
NA NA TRBV7-8 ASSLVTGRRINQPQH
NA NA TRBV25-1 ASSASGRYTEAF
NA NA TRBV6-5 ASSKGGPRVSGYT
NA NA TRBV30 AWSQVPSSGNTIY
NA NA TRBV6-5 AAFGSSYNEQF